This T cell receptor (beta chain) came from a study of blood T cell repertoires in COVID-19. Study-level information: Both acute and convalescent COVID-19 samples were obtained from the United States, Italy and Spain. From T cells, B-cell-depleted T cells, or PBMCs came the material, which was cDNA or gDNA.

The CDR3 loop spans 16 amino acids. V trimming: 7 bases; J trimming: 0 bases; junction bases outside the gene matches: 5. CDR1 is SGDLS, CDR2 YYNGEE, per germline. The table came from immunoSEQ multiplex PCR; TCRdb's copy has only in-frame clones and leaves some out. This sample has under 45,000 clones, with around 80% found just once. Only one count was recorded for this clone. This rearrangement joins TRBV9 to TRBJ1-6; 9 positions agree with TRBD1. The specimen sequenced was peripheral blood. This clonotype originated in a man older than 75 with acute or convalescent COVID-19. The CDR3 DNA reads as TGTGCCAGCCGACAGGGGGAGTCCTCCTATAATTCACCCCTCCACTTT. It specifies CASRQGESSYNSPLHF.